One and the same sample provided the 18 T cell receptor beta chains below, sequenced in a study of Graves' ophthalmopathy and Graves' hyperthyroidism. Transcripts of RNA were the source for amplifying TCR beta CDR3 regions. RT-PCR in the first round used HTBI primers; a second-round multiplex PCR followed. TCRdb reanalysed the multiplex PCR reads using MiXCR and keeps one entry per CDR3 protein. The data contain 300,000 to 450,000 distinct CDR3 sequences, 15% to 20% of them singletons. Input material: peripheral blood. All receptors come from an adult woman with stable Graves' hyperthyroidism.

The V and J genes are TRBV4-1 and TRBJ2-3, with 9 bases fitting TRBD2. J was trimmed by 6 bases and V by 0 bases; bases with no gene match: 7. CDR1 is MGHRA, CDR2 YSYEKL, per germline. The CDR3 is made up of 16 amino acids. The CDR3 protein is CASSQDIAGGADTQYF. The CDR3 DNA is TGCGCCAGCAGCCAAGATATCGCGGGAGGGGCGGATACGCAGTATTTT.

This clonotype was observed many times. The gene calls are TRBV9 and TRBJ2-7; D is undetermined. The V end lost 4 bases, the J end lost 6 bases, and 17 bases lay between the germline ends. The germline V gene has CDR1 SGDLS and CDR2 YYNGEE. The CDR3 has 14 amino acids. The DNA for the CDR3 is TGTGCCAGCAGCCAGGACGGGTCAGCTCTCGAGCAGTACTTC. It specifies CASSQDGSALEQYF. Full variable domain (remainder filled in from reference TRBV9 and TRBJ2-7): DSGVTQTPKHLITATGQRVTLRCSPRSGDLSVYWYQQSLDQGLQFLIQYYNGEERAKGNILERFSAQQFPDLHSELNLSSLELGDSALYFCASSQDGSALEQYFGPGTRLTVT.

At least ten counts were recorded for this clonotype. This sequence joins TRBV10-3 and TRBJ1-2; TRBD1 aligns across 11 bases. This CDR3 has 14 residues. V lost 6 bases, J lost 4 bases, and 4 bases stayed unmatched. Germline V gene data show CDR1 as ENHRY and CDR2 as SYGVKD. CDR3 in amino acids: CAIRRTGGTYGYTF. CDR3 nucleotide sequence: TGTGCCATCAGGCGGACAGGGGGCACCTATGGCTACACCTTC.

This clonotype was picked up many times. The chain couples TRBV30 to TRBJ1-5; TRBD1 is a possible D gene (6 bases). The CDR3 extends over 14 amino acids. Per germline, CDR1 GTSNPN and CDR2 SVGIG (reference sequence). Trimming removed 0 bases at V and 4 bases at J, with 10 bases between. This CDR3 is CAWSVQQGNQPQHF. The CDR3 DNA reads TGTGCCTGGAGTGTACAACAGGGTAATCAGCCCCAGCATTTT.

This clonotype occurred many times. This chain connects TRBV19 to TRBJ1-1; D possibly corresponds to TRBD1 (6 bases). The CDR3 contains 17 residues. V lost 6 bases, J lost 1 base, and 21 bases lay in between. In germline, CDR1 is LNHDA, CDR2 SQIVND (reference sequence). The CDR3 is CASSLKSGSGANTEAFF. CDR3 nucleotide sequence: TGTGCCAGTAGCCTAAAATCGGGGTCGGGGGCGAACACTGAAGCTTTCTTT.

This clonotype was seen repeatedly, ten times or more. This chain uses TRBV28 with TRBJ2-2; D possibly corresponds to TRBD1 (5 bases). V was clipped by 7 bases and J by 4 bases, with 10 bases between them. The CDR3 is made up of 13 amino acids. Germline values: CDR1 MDHEN, CDR2 SYDVKM. DNA of the CDR3: TGTGCCAGCACCGACAGTACCACCGGGGAGCTGTTTTTT. It translates to CASTDSTTGELFF.

V gene TRBV7-9 combines with J gene TRBJ2-7, with D uncertain. From germline, CDR1 is SEHNR and CDR2 FQNEAQ (reference sequence). V was shortened by 4 bases and J by 4 bases, with 11 bases between the two germline ends. CDR3 size: 13 residues. The CDR3 coding sequence is TGTGCCAGCAGCTCCTCGCCCTATTACGAGCAGTACTTC. This codes for CASSSSPYYEQYF. The full variable domain, its missing parts supplied by reference TRBV7-9 and TRBJ2-7, is DTGVSQNPRHKITKRGQNVTFRCDPISEHNRLYWYRQTLGQGPEFLTYFQNEAQLEKSRLLSDRFSAERPKGSFSTLEIQRTEQGDSAMYLCASSSSPYYEQYFGPGTRLTVT.

This clonotype occurred many times. V and J are TRBV12-3 or TRBV12-4 and TRBJ2-5; 8 nucleotides agree with TRBD2. Germline trimming cut 6 bases from V and 4 bases from J; bases unmatched to any gene: 16. The CDR3 loop spans 17 amino acids. The CDR3 region has the DNA TGTGCCAGCAGCCGCGGCCTAGCGGGCCAGTGGGGAGAGACCCAGTACTTC. It yields the protein CASSRGLAGQWGETQYF.

This clonotype showed up many times. The chain links TRBV4-1 to TRBJ2-7, with 10 bases aligning to TRBD1. V shed 4 bases, J shed 4 bases, and the junction held 7 bases outside the gene matches. This CDR3 is 15 amino acids long. Per the germline V gene, CDR1 is MGHRA and CDR2 is YSYEKL. Written as DNA, the CDR3 is TGCGCCAGCAGCCTACCGGGACAGGGGACTTACGAGCAGTACTTC. Its translation is CASSLPGQGTYEQYF.

This clonotype was detected only a few times. The chain recombines TRBV4-2 with TRBJ2-5; 13 bases fit TRBD2. Germline V gene sequence: CDR1 LGHNA, CDR2 YNFKEQ. CDR3 length equals 18 residues. With 1 base clipped from V and 0 bases from J, the junction kept 5 bases outside the gene matches. The CDR3 coding sequence is TGTGCCAGCAGCCAAGGGACTAGCGGGAGCGGGTACCAAGAGACCCAGTACTTC. It encodes CASSQGTSGSGYQETQYF.

This clonotype was observed at least ten times. J is TRBJ2-5 and V is TRBV14; the match to TRBD1 covers 10 bases. This CDR3 has 15 amino acids. V was clipped by 1 base and J by 5 bases; unmatched bases: 4. CDR1 and CDR2 from the germline V gene are SGHDN and FVKESK. The CDR3 DNA is TGTGCCAGCAGCCAAGCGACAGGGGGCATGGAGACCCAGTACTTC. It yields the protein CASSQATGGMETQYF.

There are many counts of this clonotype. The chain carries TRBV24-1 and TRBJ2-7; 10 bases are a match to TRBD2. The CDR3 runs 17 residues. Germline V gene sequence: CDR1 KGHDR, CDR2 SFDVKD. V lost 3 bases to trimming and J lost 2 bases; unmatched junction nucleotides: 9. The CDR3 region has the DNA TGTGCCACCAGTGATCCTATCAGAGCGGGAGGGACCTACGAGCAGTACTTC. Translation: CATSDPIRAGGTYEQYF.

In this sample, this clonotype turned up many times. The chain has TRBV6-5 and TRBJ1-1, with 7 bases identical to TRBD1. Germline V gene lookup returns CDR1 MNHEY and CDR2 SVGAGI. V lost 8 bases, J lost 5 bases, and 11 bases stayed unmatched. The CDR3 spans 14 residues. This CDR3 is CASLRGAGGTEAFF. The CDR3 region has the DNA TGTGCCAGCCTGAGGGGGGCAGGGGGAACTGAAGCTTTCTTT.

Note on this clonotype: This may arise from a read error, as a much more abundant clone is one base away. J is TRBJ2-5 and V is TRBV12-3 or TRBV12-4; 7 positions match TRBD2. CDR3 length: 14 amino acids. CDR3: CASSGTWEGEAQYF. The CDR3 DNA sequence: TGTGCCAGCAGTGGCACCTGGGAGGGAGAGGCCCAGTACTTC.

This clonotype was seen repeatedly, ten times or more. This sequence joins TRBV7-9 and TRBJ2-7; 10 positions match TRBD2. From germline, CDR1 is SEHNR and CDR2 FQNEAQ (reference sequence). This CDR3 has 15 residues. The V and J ends lost 5 bases and 4 bases, in that order; junction bases with no gene match: 8. CDR3 region: CASSLSGRAFYEQYF. CDR3 nucleotide sequence: TGTGCCAGCAGCCTCAGCGGGAGGGCCTTTTACGAGCAGTACTTC.

This clonotype has only a few counts. Since the CDR3 does not end with the conserved phenylalanine or tryptophan, this likely comes from a read error. The chain has TRBV5-5 and TRBJ1-2, with D unresolved. This CDR3 region has 14 residues. Between the trimmed V and J ends, which lost 2 bases and 4 bases, there was a span of 12 bases. The germline V gene encodes CDR1 SGHKS and CDR2 YYEKEE (reference sequence). The CDR3 sequence is CASSFGEMGYGYTL. CDR3 sequence (DNA): TGTGCCAGCAGCTTTGGCGAGATGGGCTATGGCTACACCCTC.

This clonotype turned up a few times. The chain uses TRBV12-3 or TRBV12-4 and TRBJ2-5; maybe TRBD2 (5 bases). Trimming pared 5 bases from V and 5 bases from J, leaving 9 bases between. This CDR3 is built from 12 residues. The CDR3 protein is CASSEGGETQYF. CDR3 DNA: TGTGCCAGCAGTGAGGGTGGGGAGACCCAGTACTTC.

This clonotype showed up many times. The chain employs TRBV12-3 or TRBV12-4 and TRBJ1-5; tentative D call: TRBD1 (5 bases). The CDR3 spans 12 residues. With 11 bases removed from V and 7 bases from J, the gap between germline ends came to 15 bases. For the CDR3, the DNA is TGTGCCTCCAGGGACGGGGGACAGCCCCAGCATTTT. Residues: CASRDGGQPQHF.